This T cell receptor (beta chain) appears in the sequencing data of a study of breast tumors, draining lymph nodes, adjacent tissues (dated by TCRdb to 2016 to 2017). Background on the whole study: The study compared TCR beta repertoires across tumor, adjacent nontumor tissue and axillary lymph nodes from breast cancer patients. The study was designed to assess the relationships and possible T-cell exchange between tumor, surrounding tissue and draining lymph node repertoires in human breast cancer.

The investigation overall reported the following: In luminal-like breast cancer, tumor and nontumor tissue repertoires resembled each other significantly more than in basal-like breast cancer. Rather than being directly demonstrated, the conclusion that tumor T cells originate in lymph nodes was presented as consistent with a hypothesis. Tumors showed preferential V and J gene usage, and their T-cell repertoire diversity fell below that of lymph nodes yet above that of nontumor tissue. The data were considered consistent with most tumor T cells being derived from the lymph node and subsequently expanding within tumor tissue.

Reads for this sample came from an Illumina HiSeq 2000. TCR beta chain libraries were generated through multiplex PCR amplification. The amplified TCR beta chain products were analyzed by high-throughput sequencing. TCRdb took the public reads, trimmed them with fastp at Q25, ran MiXCR for clone calling and kept in-frame beta chains. Each entry merges the rows of one CDR3 protein and shows their most common DNA and genes. Here the sample has some 230,000 distinct CDR3 sequences; around 34% occur a single time. The ten largest clonotypes hold about 3.9% of the sample. This clonotype was observed many times. It lacks a known antigen. One base away there is no much larger clone; base qualities are not given. The axillary draining lymph nodes of breast cancer patients were the source of the lymph node samples. This receptor was obtained from a female donor with breast cancer. Some clones in this sample may be carry-over from other donors' samples. Input material: axillary lymph node tissue.

The nucleotide sequence reads TGTGCCACCAGTGGATCAGGGAGAAGCAATCAGCCCCAGCATTTT. It translates to CATSGSGRSNQPQHF. Recombination linked TRBV24-1 to TRBJ1-5; perhaps TRBD1 is the D gene, with 5 bases matching. Measured from the cysteine to the phenylalanine, the CDR3 is 15 residues long. The read is trimmed to its CDR3 DNA, 45 bases read in frame from base 1. V gives up 5 bases and J gives up 1 base, and the segment between their germline ends measures 11 bases. CDR1 and CDR2 (KGHDR, SFDVKD) derive from the germline V gene.